These 8 T cell receptor beta chains share one sample of origin, sequenced in a study of blood T cell repertoires in COVID-19. Clones were sequenced by immunoSEQ multiplex PCR, and TCRdb holds only the in-frame ones, with some missing. The sample yields around 250,000 clones, roughly 85% seen once. The material sequenced was PBMCs or T cells enriched from blood (not recorded which). The receptor set was obtained from a woman between 50 and 59 years old with acute COVID-19.

CDR3 sequence (DNA): TGCGCCAGCAGCCAAGAAACAGGCCGGGTTCAGGGCTACACCTTC. It yields the protein CASSQETGRVQGYTF. The chain carries TRBV4-1 and TRBJ1-2, with D possibly being TRBD1 (5 bases). V lost 0 bases to trimming and J lost 8 bases, with 16 bases between them. Germline V CDR1 and CDR2: MGHRA, YSYEKL. This CDR3 has 15 amino acids.

This clone was seen once. J is TRBJ2-7 and V is TRBV6-2 or TRBV6-3; 14 bases are shared with TRBD2. The germline gives CDR1 MNHEY, CDR2 SVGEGT. The V and J ends lost 6 bases and 4 bases, in that order; junction bases with no gene match: 2. The CDR3 is 14 amino acids. The CDR3 region is CASSRTSGGYEQYF. The CDR3, as DNA: TGTGCCAGCAGCCGGACTAGCGGGGGGTACGAGCAGTACTTC.

This chain connects TRBV2 to TRBJ1-2; D gene ambiguous. Between the trimmed V and J ends, which lost 10 bases and 5 bases, there was a span of 17 bases. Per the germline V gene, CDR1 is SNHLY and CDR2 is FYNNEI. This CDR3 comprises 13 residues. CDR3 sequence: CAIPLTALYGYTF. CDR3 DNA: TGTGCCATCCCACTGACTGCTCTGTATGGCTACACCTTC.

The chain has TRBV3-1 (or the pseudogene TRBV3-2) and TRBJ2-3, with 7 bases matching TRBD1. V shed 5 bases, J shed 0 bases, and the junction held 5 bases outside the gene matches. This CDR3 has 15 amino acids. The germline gives CDR1 LGHDT, CDR2 YNNKEL (reference sequence). CDR3 nucleotide sequence: TGTGCCAGCAGCGACAGGGTGCAAAGCACAGATACGCAGTATTTT. Residues: CASSDRVQSTDTQYF.

The chain has TRBV2 and TRBJ1-2; D may be TRBD1 (5 bases). Trimming cost V 5 bases and J 8 bases, with 15 bases left between them. CDR3 length: 13 amino acids. Germline V CDR1 and CDR2: SNHLY, FYNNEI. CDR3 in amino acids: CASSWTTDGGYTF. As DNA, the CDR3 is TGTGCCAGCAGTTGGACAACAGATGGAGGCTACACCTTC.

This chain links TRBV7-2 with TRBJ2-3; TRBD1 matches 10 bases. CDR3 length equals 14 residues. V dropped 5 bases and J dropped 6; count of bases not matched to a gene: 5. Germline values: CDR1 SGHTA, CDR2 FQGNSA. The CDR3 nucleotides read TGTGCCAGCAGCCCGGGACAGGGGTGGGATACGCAGTATTTT. Amino acid sequence: CASSPGQGWDTQYF.

The J gene is TRBJ1-2, the V gene TRBV2, with 10 positions matching TRBD1. Looked up from germline, CDR1 is SNHLY and CDR2 is FYNNEI. The length of the CDR3 is 14 residues. V shed 7 bases and J 4 bases; nucleotides not matched to a gene: 6. The CDR3 DNA sequence: TGTGCCAGCACCCGACAGGGGGCAACCTATGGCTACACCTTC. Translating it yields CASTRQGATYGYTF.

In nucleotides, the CDR3 is TGTGCCAGCAGTGAAGGAGGCCGTCGCAGTAATCAGCCCCAGCATTTT. Protein: CASSEGGRRSNQPQHF. V gene TRBV2 combines with J gene TRBJ1-5; D gene ambiguous. The length of the CDR3 is 16 residues. The ends were cut back, 1 base at V and 4 bases at J, with 14 bases in the middle. CDR1 is SNHLY, CDR2 FYNNEI, per germline. Drawing the rest from reference TRBV2 and TRBJ1-5, the complete variable domain is EPEVTQTPSHQVTQMGQEVILRCVPISNHLYFYWYRQILGQKVEFLVSFYNNEISEKSEIFDDQFSVERPDGSNFTLKIRSTKLEDSAMYFCASSEGGRRSNQPQHFGDGTRLSIL.